Below, one TCR beta chain is given with its context. Its antigen is as yet unknown. V shed 5 bases and J shed 0 bases, with 19 bases lying between them. Germline values: CDR1 SGHRS, CDR2 YFSETQ. The length of the CDR3 is 17 residues. This sample is drawn from a study of cytomegalovirus exposure and HLA in healthy donors. Study summary: An earlier analysis found some 100 million unique TCR beta sequences from around 180 million T cells.

Use of 60 Vbeta and 13 Jbeta primers characterized the PCR. Assay: immunoSEQ multiplex PCR; the TCRdb copy retains only in-frame clones and omits some. The sample lists more than 150,000 clones; roughly 72% were seen once. Study results and caveats: Cytomegalovirus association was listed for about 160 TCR beta chains. Three chains linked to CMV were shown in vitro to be specific for CMV antigens.

The sequencing sample was made of PBMCs. This chain connects TRBV5-1 to TRBJ2-3; weak D call: TRBD2 (6 bases). The receptor was isolated from a man aged 35 to 55 in good health and CMV-seronegative. DNA for the CDR3: TGCGCCAGCAGGAAAGACACGGGAGAAACTAGCACAGATACGCAGTATTTT. Encoded protein: CASRKDTGETSTDTQYF.